This T cell receptor beta chain appears in the sequencing data of a study of cytomegalovirus exposure and HLA in healthy donors. Primers: 60 Vbeta forward and 13 Jbeta reverse. Method: immunoSEQ multiplex PCR; TCRdb's copy keeps in-frame clones and lacks some. The table records over 150,000 clones, roughly 79% of them present only once. The V and J ends lost 6 bases and 2 bases, in that order; junction bases with no gene match: 7. The CDR3 consists of 15 residues. The germline V gene has CDR1 MNHEY and CDR2 SVGAGI. The TCR comes from a woman in her forties or fifties in good health and CMV-seropositive. Sequencing was done on a sample of PBMCs. This chain links TRBV6-5 with TRBJ1-2; TRBD1 agrees at 9 bases. Here the CDR3 DNA reads TGTGCCAGCAGCCAACAGGGGGCGCGGAACTATGGCTACACCTTC. It translates to CASSQQGARNYGYTF.